The present entry profiles one TCR beta chain with its context. Antigen specificity is unknown. The data stem from a study of cytomegalovirus exposure and HLA in healthy donors. Overall study context: A prior study identified approximately 110 million unique TCR beta sequences from 190 million or so T cells. Overall study results and limits: The authors enumerated around 150 TCR beta chains as linked to cytomegalovirus. The classifier reportedly diagnosed cytomegalovirus status with high sensitivity and specificity. Several of the most significant clusters appeared linked to common viral pathogens, based on a later analysis.

The PCR used 60 Vbeta and 13 Jbeta primers. Sequencing used immunoSEQ multiplex PCR; TCRdb keeps in-frame clones, though not all of them. The data hold under 200,000 clones, with around 80% observed a single time. The ends were cut back, 0 bases at V and 5 bases at J, with 11 bases in the middle. Looked up from germline, CDR1 is SGHRS and CDR2 is YFSETQ. The CDR3 totals 15 residues. The chain links TRBV5-1 to TRBJ2-2, with unresolved D. The specimen was PBMCs. This clonotype originated in a female donor in good health and CMV-seronegative. DNA of the CDR3: TGCGCCAGCAGCTTGGAAATGAGGCCAACCGGGGAGCTGTTTTTT. As protein: CASSLEMRPTGELFF.